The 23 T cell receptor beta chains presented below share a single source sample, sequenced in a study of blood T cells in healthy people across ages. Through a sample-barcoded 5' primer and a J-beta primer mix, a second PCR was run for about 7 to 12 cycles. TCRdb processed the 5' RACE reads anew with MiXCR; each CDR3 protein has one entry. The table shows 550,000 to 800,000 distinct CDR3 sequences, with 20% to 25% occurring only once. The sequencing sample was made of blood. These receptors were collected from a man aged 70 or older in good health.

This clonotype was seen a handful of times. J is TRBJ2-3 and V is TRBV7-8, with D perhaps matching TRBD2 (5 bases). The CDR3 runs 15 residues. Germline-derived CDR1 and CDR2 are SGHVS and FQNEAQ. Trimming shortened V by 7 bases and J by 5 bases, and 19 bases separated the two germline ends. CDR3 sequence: CASNRGNLARDTQYF. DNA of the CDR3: TGTGCCAGCAACAGAGGGAACTTGGCGAGAGATACGCAGTATTTT.

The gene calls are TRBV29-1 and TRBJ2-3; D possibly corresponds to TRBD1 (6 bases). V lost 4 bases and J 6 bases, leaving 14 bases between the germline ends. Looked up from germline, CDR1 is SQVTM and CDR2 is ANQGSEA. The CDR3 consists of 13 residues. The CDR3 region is CSVADRSADTQYF. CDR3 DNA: TGCAGCGTTGCGGACAGATCGGCGGATACGCAGTATTTT.

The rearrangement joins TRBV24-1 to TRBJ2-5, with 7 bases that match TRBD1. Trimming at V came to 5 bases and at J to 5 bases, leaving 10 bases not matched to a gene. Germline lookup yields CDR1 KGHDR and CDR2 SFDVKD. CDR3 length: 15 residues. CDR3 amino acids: CATSALTGMGETQYF. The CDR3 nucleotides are TGTGCCACCAGTGCTCTGACAGGGATGGGGGAGACCCAGTACTTC.

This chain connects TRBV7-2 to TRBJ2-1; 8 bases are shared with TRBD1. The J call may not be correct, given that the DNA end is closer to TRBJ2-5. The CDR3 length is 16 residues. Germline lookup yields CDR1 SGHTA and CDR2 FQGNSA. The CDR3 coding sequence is TGTGCCAGCAGCTTAGATTATCCAGGGGGCGTTGAGACCCAGTACTTC. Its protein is CASSLDYPGGVETQYF.

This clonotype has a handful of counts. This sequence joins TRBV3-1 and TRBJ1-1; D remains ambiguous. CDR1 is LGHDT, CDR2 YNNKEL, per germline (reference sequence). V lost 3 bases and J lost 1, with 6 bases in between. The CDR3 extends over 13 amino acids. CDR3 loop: CASSHTKNTEAFF. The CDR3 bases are TGTGCCAGCAGCCACACTAAGAACACTGAAGCTTTCTTT.

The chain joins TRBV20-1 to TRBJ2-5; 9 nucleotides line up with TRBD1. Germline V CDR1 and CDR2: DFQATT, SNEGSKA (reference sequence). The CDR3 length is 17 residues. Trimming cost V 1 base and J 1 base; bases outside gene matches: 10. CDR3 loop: CSARAPDRGVPQETQYF. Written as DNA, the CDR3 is TGCAGTGCTAGAGCCCCGGACAGGGGAGTCCCCCAAGAGACCCAGTACTTC.

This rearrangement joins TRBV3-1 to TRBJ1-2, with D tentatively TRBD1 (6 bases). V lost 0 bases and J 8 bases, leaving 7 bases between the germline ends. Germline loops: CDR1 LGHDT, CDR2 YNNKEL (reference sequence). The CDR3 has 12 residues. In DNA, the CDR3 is TGTGCCAGCAGCCAAGATGGGACAGGCTACACCTTC. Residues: CASSQDGTGYTF.

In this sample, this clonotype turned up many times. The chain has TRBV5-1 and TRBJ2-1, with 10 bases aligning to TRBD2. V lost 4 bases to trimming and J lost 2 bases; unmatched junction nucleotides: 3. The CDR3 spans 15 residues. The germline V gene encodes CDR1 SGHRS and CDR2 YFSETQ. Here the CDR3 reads CASSPLAGTYNEQFF. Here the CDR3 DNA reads TGCGCCAGCAGCCCACTAGCGGGAACCTACAATGAGCAGTTCTTC.

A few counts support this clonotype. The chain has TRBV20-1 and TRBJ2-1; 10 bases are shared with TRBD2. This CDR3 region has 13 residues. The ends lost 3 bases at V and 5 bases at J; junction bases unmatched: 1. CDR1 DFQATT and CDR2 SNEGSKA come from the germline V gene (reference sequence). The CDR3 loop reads CSARGLANNEQFF. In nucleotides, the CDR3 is TGCAGTGCTAGGGGACTAGCGAACAATGAGCAGTTCTTC.

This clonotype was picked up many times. CDR3 in amino acids: CASSSSGTYNEQFF. The CDR3 DNA sequence: TGTGCCAGCAGCAGCTCCGGGACCTACAATGAGCAGTTCTTC. The rearrangement joins TRBV7-3 to TRBJ2-5, with D possibly TRBD2 on 5 matching bases. The end of the DNA aligns better with TRBJ2-1, so the J call may be wrong. Germline V gene sequence: CDR1 SGHTA, CDR2 FQGTGA. The CDR3 runs to 14 residues.

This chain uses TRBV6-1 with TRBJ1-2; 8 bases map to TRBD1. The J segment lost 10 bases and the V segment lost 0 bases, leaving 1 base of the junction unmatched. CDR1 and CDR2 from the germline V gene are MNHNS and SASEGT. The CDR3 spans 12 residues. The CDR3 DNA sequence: TGTGCCAGCAGTGAAGCGGACAGGGACTACACCTTC. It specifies CASSEADRDYTF.

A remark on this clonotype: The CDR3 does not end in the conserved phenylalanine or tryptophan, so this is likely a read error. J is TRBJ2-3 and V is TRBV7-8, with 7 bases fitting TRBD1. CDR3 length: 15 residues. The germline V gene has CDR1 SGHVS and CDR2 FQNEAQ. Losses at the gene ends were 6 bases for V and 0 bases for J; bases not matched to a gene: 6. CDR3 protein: CASSFNRGSTDTQYS. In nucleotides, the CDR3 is TGTGCCAGCAGTTTTAACAGGGGTAGCACAGATACGCAGTATTCT.

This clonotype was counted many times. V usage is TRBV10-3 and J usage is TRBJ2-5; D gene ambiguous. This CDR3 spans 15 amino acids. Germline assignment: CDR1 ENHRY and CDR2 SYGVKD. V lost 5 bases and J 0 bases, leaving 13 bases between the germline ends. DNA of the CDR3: TGTGCCATCAGTACCAACGAAGGGTACCAAGAGACCCAGTACTTC. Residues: CAISTNEGYQETQYF.

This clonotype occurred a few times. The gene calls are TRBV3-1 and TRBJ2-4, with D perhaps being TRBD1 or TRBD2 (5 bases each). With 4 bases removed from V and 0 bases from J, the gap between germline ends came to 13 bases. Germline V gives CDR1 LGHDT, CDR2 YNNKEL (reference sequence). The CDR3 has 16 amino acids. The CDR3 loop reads CASSPGTTGAKNIQYF. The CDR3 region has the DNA TGTGCCAGCAGCCCAGGGACGACGGGAGCCAAAAACATTCAGTACTTC.

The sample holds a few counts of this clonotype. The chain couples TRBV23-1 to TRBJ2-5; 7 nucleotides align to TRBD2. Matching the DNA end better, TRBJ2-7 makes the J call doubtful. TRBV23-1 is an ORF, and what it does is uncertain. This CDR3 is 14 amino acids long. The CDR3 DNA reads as TGCGCCAGGCTCTTTCTAGCGGTAAGCTACGAGCAGTACTTC. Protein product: CARLFLAVSYEQYF.

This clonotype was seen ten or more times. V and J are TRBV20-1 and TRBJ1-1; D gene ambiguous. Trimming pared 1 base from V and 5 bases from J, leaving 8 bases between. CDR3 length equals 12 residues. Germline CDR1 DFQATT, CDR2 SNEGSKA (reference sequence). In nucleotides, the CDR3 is TGCAGTGCTAGAGGGGGTGAAACTGAAGCTTTCTTT. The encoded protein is CSARGGETEAFF.

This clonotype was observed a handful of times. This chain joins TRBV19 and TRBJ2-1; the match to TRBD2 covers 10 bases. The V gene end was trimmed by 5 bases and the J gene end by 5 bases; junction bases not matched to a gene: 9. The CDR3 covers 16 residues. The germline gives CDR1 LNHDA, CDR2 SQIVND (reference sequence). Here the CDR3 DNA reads TGTGCCAGTAGTTCCATAGCGGGAGGCCCTAACAATGAGCAGTTCTTC. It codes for CASSSIAGGPNNEQFF.

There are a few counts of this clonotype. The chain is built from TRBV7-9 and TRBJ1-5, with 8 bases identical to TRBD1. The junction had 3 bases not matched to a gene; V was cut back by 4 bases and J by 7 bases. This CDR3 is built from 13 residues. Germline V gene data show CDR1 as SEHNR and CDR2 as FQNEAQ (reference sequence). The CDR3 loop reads CASSSTGVQPQHF. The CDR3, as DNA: TGTGCCAGCAGCTCGACAGGGGTCCAGCCCCAGCATTTT.

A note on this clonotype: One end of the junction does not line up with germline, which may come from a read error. CDR3 amino acids: CASSLSTAGTSRLEFF. The DNA for the CDR3 is TGTGCCAGCAGCTTATCAACAGCCGGGACTAGCAGACTAGAGTTCTTC. The chain recombines TRBV11-2 with TRBJ2-5; 9 bases agree with TRBD2. CDR3 length: 16 residues. Germline-derived CDR1 and CDR2 are SGHAT and FQNNGV.

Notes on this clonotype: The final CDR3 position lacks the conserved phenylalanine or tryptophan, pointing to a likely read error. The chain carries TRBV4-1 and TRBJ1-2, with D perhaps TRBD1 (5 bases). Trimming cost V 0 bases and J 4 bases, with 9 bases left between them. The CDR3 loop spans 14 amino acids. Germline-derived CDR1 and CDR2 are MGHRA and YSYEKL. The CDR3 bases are TGCGCCAGCAGCCAAGATCCGGGGCGCTATGGCTACACCCTC. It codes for CASSQDPGRYGYTL.

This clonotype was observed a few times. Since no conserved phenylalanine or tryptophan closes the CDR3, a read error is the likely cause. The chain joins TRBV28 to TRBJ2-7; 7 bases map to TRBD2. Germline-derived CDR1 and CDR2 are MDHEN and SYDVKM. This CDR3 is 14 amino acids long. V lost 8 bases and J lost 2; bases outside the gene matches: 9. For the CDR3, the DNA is TGTGCCAGCGGCCGAGTGGGACTACCCTACGAGCAGTACCTC. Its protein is CASGRVGLPYEQYL.

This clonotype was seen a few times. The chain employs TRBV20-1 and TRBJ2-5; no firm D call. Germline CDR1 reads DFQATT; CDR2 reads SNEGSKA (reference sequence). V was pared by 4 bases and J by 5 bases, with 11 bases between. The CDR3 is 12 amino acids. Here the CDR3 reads CSAIGVGETQYF. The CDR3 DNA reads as TGCAGTGCTATTGGTGTCGGTGAGACCCAGTACTTC.

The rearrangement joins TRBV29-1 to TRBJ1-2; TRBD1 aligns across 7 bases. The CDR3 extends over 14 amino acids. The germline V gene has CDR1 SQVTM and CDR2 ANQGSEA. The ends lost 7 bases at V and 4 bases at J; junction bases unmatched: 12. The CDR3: CSAITDRAAYGYTF. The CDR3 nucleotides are TGCAGCGCTATAACTGACAGGGCGGCCTATGGCTACACCTTC.